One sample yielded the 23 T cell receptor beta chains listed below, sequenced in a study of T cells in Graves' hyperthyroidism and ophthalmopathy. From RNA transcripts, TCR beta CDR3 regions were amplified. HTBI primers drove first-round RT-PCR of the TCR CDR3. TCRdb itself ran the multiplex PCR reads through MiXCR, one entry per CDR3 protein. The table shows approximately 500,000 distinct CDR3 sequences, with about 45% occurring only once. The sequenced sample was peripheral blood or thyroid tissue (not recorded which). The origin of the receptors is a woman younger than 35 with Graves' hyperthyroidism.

CDR3: CAWRSLAGDTGANVLTF. DNA for the CDR3: TGTGCCTGGAGGTCGCTAGCGGGAGACACTGGGGCCAACGTCCTGACTTTC. The rearrangement links TRBV30 to TRBJ2-6; 10 positions agree with TRBD2. CDR1 is GTSNPN and CDR2 is SVGIG in the germline V gene (reference sequence). J gave up 2 bases and V 3 bases, and 7 bases lay outside the gene matches. This CDR3 spans 17 amino acids. Full variable domain (missing parts from reference TRBV30 and TRBJ2-6): SQTIHQWPATLVQPVGSPLSLECTVEGTSNPNLYWYRQAAGRGLQLLFYSVGIGQISSEVPQNLSASRPQDRQFILSSKKLLLSDSGFYLCAWRSLAGDTGANVLTFGAGSRLTVL.

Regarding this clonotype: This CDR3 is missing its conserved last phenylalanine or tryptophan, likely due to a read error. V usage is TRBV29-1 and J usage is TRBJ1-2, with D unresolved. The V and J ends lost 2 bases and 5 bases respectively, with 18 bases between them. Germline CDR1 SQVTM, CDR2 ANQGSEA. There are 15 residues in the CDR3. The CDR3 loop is CSVEISGGVPYGYTL. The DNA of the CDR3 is TGCAGCGTTGAAATTTCGGGCGGGGTACCTTATGGCTACACCCTC.

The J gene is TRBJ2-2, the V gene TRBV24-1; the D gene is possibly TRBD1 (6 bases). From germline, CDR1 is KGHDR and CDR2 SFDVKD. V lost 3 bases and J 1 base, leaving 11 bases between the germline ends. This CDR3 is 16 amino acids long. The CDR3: CATSDVDRLNTGELFF. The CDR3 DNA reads TGTGCCACCAGTGATGTAGACAGGCTGAACACCGGGGAGCTGTTTTTT.

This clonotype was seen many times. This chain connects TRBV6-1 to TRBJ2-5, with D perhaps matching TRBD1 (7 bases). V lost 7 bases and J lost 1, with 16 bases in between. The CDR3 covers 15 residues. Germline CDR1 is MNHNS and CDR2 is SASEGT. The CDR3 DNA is TGTGCCAGCATCACAGGGGTGGGGGGCCAAGAGACCCAGTACTTC. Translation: CASITGVGGQETQYF.

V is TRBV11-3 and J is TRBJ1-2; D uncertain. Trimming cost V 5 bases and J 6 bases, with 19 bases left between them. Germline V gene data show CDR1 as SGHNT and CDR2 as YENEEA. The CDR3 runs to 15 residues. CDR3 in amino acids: CASSLGLDRGDGYTF. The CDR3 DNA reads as TGTGCCAGCAGCCTCGGACTAGACCGCGGGGATGGCTACACCTTC.

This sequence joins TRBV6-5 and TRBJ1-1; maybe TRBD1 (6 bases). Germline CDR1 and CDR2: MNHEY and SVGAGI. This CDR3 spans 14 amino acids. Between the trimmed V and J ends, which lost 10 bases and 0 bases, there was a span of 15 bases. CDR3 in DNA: TGTGCCACCAAAACAGGGTCCATGAACACTGAAGCTTTCTTT. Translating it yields CATKTGSMNTEAFF.

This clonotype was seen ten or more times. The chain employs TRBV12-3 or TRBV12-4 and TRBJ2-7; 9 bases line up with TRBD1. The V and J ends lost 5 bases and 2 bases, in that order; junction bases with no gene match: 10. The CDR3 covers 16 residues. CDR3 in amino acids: CASSRAGTGRAYEQYF. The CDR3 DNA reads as TGTGCCAGCAGTCGCGCCGGGACAGGGAGGGCCTACGAGCAGTACTTC.

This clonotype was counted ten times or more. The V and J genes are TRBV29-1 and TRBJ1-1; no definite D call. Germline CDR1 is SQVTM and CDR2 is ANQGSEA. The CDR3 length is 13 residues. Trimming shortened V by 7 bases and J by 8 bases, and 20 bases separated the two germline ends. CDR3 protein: CSADSPRVGEAFF. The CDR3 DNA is TGCAGCGCTGATTCCCCGAGGGTGGGGGAAGCTTTCTTT.

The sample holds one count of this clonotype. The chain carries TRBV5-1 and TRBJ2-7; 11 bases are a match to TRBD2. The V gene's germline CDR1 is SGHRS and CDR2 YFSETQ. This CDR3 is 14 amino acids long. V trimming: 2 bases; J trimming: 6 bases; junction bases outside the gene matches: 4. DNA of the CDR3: TGCGCCAGCAGCTTTCTTAGCGGGAGGGCCGAGCAGTACTTC. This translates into CASSFLSGRAEQYF.

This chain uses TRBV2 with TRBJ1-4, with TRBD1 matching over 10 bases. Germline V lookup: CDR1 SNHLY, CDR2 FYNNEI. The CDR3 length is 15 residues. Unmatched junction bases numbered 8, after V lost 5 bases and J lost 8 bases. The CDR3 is CASSQRTGGKEKLFF. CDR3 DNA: TGTGCCAGCAGTCAGCGGACAGGGGGAAAGGAAAAACTGTTTTTT.

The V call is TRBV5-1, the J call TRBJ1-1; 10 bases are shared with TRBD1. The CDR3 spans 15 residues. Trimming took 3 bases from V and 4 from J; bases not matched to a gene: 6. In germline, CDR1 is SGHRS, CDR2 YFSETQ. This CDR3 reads CASSWGTGVGTEAFF. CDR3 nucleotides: TGCGCCAGCAGCTGGGGGACAGGGGTGGGCACTGAAGCTTTCTTT.

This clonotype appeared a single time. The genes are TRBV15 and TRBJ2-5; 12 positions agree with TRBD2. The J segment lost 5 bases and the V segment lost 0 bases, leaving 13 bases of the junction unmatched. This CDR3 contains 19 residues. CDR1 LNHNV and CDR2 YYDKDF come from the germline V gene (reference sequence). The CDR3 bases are TGTGCCACCAGCAGAGATCTACGGCTAGCGGGAGGGCCGGGTGAGACCCAGTACTTC. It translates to CATSRDLRLAGGPGETQYF.

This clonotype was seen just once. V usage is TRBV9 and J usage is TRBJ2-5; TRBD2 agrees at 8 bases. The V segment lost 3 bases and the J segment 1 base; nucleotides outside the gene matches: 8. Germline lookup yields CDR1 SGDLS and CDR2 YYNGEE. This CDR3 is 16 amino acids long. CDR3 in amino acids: CASSAGGGGLQETQYF. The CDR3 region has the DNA TGTGCCAGCAGCGCGGGGGGGGGGGGCCTCCAAGAGACCCAGTACTTC. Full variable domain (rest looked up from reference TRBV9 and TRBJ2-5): DSGVTQTPKHLITATGQRVTLRCSPRSGDLSVYWYQQSLDQGLQFLIQYYNGEERAKGNILERFSAQQFPDLHSELNLSSLELGDSALYFCASSAGGGGLQETQYFGPGTRLLVL.

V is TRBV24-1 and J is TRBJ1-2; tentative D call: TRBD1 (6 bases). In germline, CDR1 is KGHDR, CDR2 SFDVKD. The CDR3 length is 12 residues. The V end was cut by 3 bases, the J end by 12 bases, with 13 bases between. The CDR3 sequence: CATSDTGMGHTF. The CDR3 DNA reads TGTGCCACCAGTGATACAGGGATGGGCCACACCTTC.

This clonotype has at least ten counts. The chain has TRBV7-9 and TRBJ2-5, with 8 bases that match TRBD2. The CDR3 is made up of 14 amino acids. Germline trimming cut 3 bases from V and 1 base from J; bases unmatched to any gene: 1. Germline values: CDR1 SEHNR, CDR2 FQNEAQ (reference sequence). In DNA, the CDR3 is TGTGCCAGCAGCTTCGGGGGGGCCCAAGAGACCCAGTACTTC. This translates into CASSFGGAQETQYF.

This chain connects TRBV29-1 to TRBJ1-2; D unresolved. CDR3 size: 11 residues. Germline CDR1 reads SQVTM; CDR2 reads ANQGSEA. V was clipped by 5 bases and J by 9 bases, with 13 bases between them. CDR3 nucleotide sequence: TGCAGCGTTAGTGGTGGCGGGAGCTACACCTTC. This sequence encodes CSVSGGGSYTF.

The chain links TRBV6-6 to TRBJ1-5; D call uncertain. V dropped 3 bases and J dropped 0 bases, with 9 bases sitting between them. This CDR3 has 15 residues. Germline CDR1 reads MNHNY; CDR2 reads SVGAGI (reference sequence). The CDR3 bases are TGTGCCAGCAGTTATCTCGGGTATAGCAATCAGCCCCAGCATTTT. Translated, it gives CASSYLGYSNQPQHF.

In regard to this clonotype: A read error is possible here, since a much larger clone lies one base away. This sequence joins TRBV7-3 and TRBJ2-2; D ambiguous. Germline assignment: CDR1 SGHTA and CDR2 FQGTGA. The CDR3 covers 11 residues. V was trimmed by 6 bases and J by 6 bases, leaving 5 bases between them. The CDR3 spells CASRWAGELFF. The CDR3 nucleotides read TGTGCCAGCAGGTGGGCCGGGGAGCTGTTTTTT.

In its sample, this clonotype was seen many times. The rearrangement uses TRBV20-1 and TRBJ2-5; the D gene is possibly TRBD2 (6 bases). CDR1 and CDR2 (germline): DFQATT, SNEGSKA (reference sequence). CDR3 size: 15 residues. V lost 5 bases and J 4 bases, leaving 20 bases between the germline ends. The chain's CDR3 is CSAPPRRGLGETQYF. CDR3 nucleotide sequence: TGCAGTGCTCCTCCACGGCGGGGCTTGGGAGAGACCCAGTACTTC.

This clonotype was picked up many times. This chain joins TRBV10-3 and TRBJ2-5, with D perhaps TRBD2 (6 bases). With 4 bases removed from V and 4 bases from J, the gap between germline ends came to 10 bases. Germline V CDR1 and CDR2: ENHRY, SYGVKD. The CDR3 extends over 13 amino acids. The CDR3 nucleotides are TGTGCCATCAGTGCCGGGAGTGGAGAGACCCAGTACTTC. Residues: CAISAGSGETQYF.

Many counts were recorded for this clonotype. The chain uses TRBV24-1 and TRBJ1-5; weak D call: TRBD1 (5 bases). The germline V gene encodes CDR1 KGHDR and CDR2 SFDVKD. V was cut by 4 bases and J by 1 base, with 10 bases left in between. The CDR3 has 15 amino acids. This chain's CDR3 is CATSDNRDSNQPQHF. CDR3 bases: TGTGCCACCAGTGACAACCGGGACAGCAATCAGCCCCAGCATTTT.

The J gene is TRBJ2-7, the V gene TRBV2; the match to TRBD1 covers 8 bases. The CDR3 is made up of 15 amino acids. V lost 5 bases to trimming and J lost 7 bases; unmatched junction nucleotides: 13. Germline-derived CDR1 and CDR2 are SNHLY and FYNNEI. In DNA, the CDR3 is TGTGCCAGCAGTCGGGACAGGTGGGCGATTGGGGAGCAGTACTTC. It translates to CASSRDRWAIGEQYF.

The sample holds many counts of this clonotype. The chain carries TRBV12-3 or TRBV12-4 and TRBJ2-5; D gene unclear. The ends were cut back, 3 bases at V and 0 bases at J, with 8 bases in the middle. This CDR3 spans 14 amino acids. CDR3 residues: CASSFWPYQETQYF. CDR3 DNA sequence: TGTGCCAGCAGTTTCTGGCCATACCAAGAGACCCAGTACTTC.